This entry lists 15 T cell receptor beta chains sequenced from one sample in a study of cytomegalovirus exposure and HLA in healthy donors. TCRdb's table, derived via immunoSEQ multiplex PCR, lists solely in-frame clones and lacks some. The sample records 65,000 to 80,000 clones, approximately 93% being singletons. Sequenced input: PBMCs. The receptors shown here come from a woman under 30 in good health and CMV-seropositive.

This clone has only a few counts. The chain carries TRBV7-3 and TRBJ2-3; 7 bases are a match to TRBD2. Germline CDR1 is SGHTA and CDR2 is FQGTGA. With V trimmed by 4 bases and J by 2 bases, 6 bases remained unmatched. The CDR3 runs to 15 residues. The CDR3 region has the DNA TGTGCCAGCAGCTCGAGCGGGGCTCACACAGATACGCAGTATTTT. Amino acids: CASSSSGAHTDTQYF.

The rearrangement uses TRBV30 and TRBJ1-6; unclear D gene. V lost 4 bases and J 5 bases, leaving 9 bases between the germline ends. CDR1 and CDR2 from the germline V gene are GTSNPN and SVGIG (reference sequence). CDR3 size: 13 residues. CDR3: CAWKNSNNSPLHF. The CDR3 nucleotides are TGTGCCTGGAAAAACTCTAATAATTCACCCCTCCACTTT. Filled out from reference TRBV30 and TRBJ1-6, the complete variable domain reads SQTIHQWPATLVQPVGSPLSLECTVEGTSNPNLYWYRQAAGRGLQLLFYSVGIGQISSEVPQNLSASRPQDRQFILSSKKLLLSDSGFYLCAWKNSNNSPLHFGNGTRLTVT.

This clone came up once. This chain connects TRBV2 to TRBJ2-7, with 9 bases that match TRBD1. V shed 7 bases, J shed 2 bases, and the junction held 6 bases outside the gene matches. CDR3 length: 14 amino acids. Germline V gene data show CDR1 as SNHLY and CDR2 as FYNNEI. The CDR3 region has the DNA TGTGCCAGCACCCGAGACAGGGGGGCCTACGAGCAGTACTTC. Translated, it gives CASTRDRGAYEQYF.

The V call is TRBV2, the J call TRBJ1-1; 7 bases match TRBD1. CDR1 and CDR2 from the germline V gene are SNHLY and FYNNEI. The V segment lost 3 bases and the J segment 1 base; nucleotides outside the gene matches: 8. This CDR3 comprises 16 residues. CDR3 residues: CASSDNAGTENTEAFF. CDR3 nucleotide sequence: TGTGCCAGCAGTGATAACGCCGGGACAGAGAACACTGAAGCTTTCTTT.

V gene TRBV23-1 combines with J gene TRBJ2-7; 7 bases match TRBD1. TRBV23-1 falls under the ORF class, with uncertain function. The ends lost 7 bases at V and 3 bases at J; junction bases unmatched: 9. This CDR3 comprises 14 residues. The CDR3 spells CASNRRDRGYEQYF. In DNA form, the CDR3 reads TGCGCCAGCAACCGCCGGGACAGAGGCTACGAGCAGTACTTC.

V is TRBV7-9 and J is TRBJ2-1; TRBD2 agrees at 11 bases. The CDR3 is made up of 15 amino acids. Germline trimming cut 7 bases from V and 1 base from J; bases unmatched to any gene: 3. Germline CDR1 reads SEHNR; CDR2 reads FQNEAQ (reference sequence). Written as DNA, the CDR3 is TGTGCCAGCATACTAGCGGGAGCATCCTACAATGAGCAGTTCTTC. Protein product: CASILAGASYNEQFF.

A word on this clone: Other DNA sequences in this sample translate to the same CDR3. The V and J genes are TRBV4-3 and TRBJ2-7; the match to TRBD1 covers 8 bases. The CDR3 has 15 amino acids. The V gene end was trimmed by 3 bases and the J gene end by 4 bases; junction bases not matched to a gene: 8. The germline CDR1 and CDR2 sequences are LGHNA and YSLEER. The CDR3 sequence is CASSHSGTGAYEQYF. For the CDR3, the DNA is TGCGCCAGCAGCCATTCCGGGACAGGAGCGTACGAGCAGTACTTC.

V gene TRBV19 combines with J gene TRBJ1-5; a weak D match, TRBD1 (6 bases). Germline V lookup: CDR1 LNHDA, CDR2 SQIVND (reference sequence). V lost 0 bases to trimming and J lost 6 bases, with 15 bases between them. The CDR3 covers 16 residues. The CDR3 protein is CASSIDRRGWAQPQHF. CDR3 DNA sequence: TGTGCCAGTAGTATAGATCGCAGGGGTTGGGCTCAGCCCCAGCATTTT.

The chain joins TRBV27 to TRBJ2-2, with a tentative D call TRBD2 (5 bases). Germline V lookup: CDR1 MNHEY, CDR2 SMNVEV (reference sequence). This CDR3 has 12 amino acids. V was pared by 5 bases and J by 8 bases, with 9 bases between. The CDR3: CASSTRGGELFF. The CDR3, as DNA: TGTGCCAGCAGTACGCGAGGGGGGGAGCTGTTTTTT.

The CDR3 reads CAKYRGLWYGYTF. CDR3 nucleotide sequence: TGTGCCAAATACAGGGGGCTTTGGTATGGCTACACCTTC. The rearrangement joins TRBV6-5 to TRBJ1-2; TRBD1 agrees at 9 bases. Germline assignment: CDR1 MNHEY and CDR2 SVGAGI. J lost 5 bases, V lost 10 bases, and 8 bases had no gene match. This CDR3 is 13 amino acids long.

The DNA of the CDR3 is TGTGCCAGTAGTATCAGGGATAGCAATCAGCCCCAGCATTTT. The encoded protein is CASSIRDSNQPQHF. The J gene is TRBJ1-5, the V gene TRBV19; D possibly corresponds to TRBD1 (5 bases). The ends were cut back, 3 bases at V and 0 bases at J, with 6 bases in the middle. From germline, CDR1 is LNHDA and CDR2 SQIVND (reference sequence). The CDR3 sequence is 14 residues long.

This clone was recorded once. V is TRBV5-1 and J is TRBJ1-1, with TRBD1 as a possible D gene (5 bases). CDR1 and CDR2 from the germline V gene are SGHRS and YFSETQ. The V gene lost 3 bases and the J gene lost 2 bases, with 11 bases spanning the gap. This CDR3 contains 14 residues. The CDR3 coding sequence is TGCGCCAGCAGCTACGGACAAACTAACACTGAAGCTTTCTTT. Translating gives CASSYGQTNTEAFF.

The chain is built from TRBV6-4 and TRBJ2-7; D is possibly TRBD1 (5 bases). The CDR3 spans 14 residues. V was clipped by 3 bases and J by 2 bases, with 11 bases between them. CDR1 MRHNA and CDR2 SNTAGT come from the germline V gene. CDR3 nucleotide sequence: TGTGCCAGCAGTGAAATGGCAGGGACCTACGAGCAGTACTTC. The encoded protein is CASSEMAGTYEQYF.

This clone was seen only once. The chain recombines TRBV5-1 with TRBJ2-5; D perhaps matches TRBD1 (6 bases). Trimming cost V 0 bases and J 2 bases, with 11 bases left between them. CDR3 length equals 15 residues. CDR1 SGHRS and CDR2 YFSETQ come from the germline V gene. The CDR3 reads CASSLVQGPQETQYF. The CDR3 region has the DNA TGCGCCAGCAGCTTGGTCCAGGGGCCACAAGAGACCCAGTACTTC. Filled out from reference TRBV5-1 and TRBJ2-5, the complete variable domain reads KAGVTQTPRYLIKTRGQQVTLSCSPISGHRSVSWYQQTPGQGLQFLFEYFSETQRNKGNFPGRFSGRQFSNSRSEMNVSTLELGDSALYLCASSLVQGPQETQYFGPGTRLLVL.

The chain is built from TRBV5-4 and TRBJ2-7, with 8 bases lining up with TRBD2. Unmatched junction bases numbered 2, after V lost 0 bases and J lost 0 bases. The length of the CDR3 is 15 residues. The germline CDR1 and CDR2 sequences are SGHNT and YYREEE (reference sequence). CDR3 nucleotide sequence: TGTGCCAGCAGCTTGGTGCGGGGGGTCTCCTACGAGCAGTACTTC. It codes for CASSLVRGVSYEQYF.